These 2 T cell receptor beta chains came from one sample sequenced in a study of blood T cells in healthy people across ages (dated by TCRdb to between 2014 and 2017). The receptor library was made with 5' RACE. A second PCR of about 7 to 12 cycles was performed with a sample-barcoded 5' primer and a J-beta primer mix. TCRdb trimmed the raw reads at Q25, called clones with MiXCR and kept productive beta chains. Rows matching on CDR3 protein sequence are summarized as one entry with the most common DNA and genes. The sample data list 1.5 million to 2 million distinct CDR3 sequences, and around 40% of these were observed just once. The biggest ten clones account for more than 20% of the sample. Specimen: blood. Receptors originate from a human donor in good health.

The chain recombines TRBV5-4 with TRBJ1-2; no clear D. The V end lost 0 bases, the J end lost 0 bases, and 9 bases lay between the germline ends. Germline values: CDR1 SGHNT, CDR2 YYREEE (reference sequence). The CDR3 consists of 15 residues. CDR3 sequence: CASSLGKGTNYGYTF. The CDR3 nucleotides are TGTGCCAGCAGCTTGGGTAAAGGCACTAACTATGGCTACACCTTC.

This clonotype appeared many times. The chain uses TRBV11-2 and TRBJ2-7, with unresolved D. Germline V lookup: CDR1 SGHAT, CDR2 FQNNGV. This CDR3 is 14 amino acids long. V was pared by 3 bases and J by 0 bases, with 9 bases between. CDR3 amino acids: CASSLGLNSYEQYF. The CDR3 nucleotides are TGTGCCAGCAGCTTGGGTCTCAACTCCTACGAGCAGTACTTC.